These 3 T cell receptor beta chains came from one sample sequenced in a study of T-cell memory formation after mild COVID-19. TCRdb reprocessed the 5' RACE reads via MiXCR and lists one record per CDR3 protein. This sample has approximately 560,000 distinct CDR3 sequences, with roughly 17% found just once. The sequenced material came from PBMCs or a T cell subset sorted from them (not recorded which). The receptors were sampled from an adult woman who had mild COVID-19 (a few samples of this study predate the infection). Cell type and time point are not known.

This clonotype was found a few times. The V call is TRBV12-3 or TRBV12-4, the J call TRBJ1-5; D is perhaps TRBD1 (6 bases). V was shortened by 8 bases and J by 3 bases, with 14 bases between the two germline ends. The length of the CDR3 is 14 residues. The CDR3 spells CASSRTESNQPQHF. CDR3 DNA: TGTGCCAGCTCCCGGACAGAATCCAATCAGCCCCAGCATTTT.

This clonotype was seen a handful of times. As DNA, the CDR3 is TGTGCCACCAGTGACCCGGGGGACAGAAAAGAGACCCAGTACTTC. This sequence encodes CATSDPGDRKETQYF. V gene TRBV24-1 combines with J gene TRBJ2-5, with D perhaps TRBD1 (7 bases). This CDR3 has 15 residues. Germline CDR1 and CDR2: KGHDR and SFDVKD. Trimming removed 4 bases at V and 3 bases at J, with 14 bases between.

This clonotype has a count of ten or more. The V gene is TRBV7-2, the J gene TRBJ1-5; unclear D gene. Trimming took 1 base from V and 7 from J, leaving 11 bases between them. Per the germline V gene, CDR1 is SGHTA and CDR2 is FQGNSA. This CDR3 is 14 amino acids long. CDR3 nucleotide sequence: TGTGCCAGCAGCTTAGTGGGAACAAACCAGCCCCAGCATTTT. This gives the protein CASSLVGTNQPQHF.